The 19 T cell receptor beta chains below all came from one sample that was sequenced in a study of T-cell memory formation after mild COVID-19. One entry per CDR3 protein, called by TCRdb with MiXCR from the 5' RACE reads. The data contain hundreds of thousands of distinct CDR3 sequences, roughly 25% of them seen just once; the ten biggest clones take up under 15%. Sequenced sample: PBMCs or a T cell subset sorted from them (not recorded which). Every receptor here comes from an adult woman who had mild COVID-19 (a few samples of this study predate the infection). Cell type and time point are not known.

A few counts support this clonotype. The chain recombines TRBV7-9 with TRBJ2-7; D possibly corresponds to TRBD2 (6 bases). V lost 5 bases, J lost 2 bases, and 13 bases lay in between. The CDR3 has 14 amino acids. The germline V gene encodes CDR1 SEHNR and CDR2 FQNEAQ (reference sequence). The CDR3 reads CASSMAGTPYEQYF. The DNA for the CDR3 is TGTGCCAGCAGCATGGCAGGGACTCCCTACGAGCAGTACTTC.

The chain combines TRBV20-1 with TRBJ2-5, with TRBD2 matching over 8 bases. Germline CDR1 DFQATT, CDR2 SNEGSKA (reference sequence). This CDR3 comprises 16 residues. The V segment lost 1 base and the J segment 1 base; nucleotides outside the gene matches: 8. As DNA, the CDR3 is TGCAGTGCTAGAGTGGCCGGGACTAGAGTCCAAGAGACCCAGTACTTC. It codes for CSARVAGTRVQETQYF.

CDR3 sequence (DNA): TGTGCCACCAGCAGAGCAGGTAGGGGCAATCAGCCCCAGCATTTT. Amino acid sequence: CATSRAGRGNQPQHF. This rearrangement joins TRBV15 to TRBJ1-5; no definite D call. CDR3 size: 15 residues. V lost 1 base and J 2 bases, leaving 9 bases between the germline ends. The germline CDR1 and CDR2 sequences are LNHNV and YYDKDF (reference sequence).

CDR3 in amino acids: CASSLVGGPDTQYF. CDR3 bases: TGCGCCAGCAGCCTCGTGGGTGGCCCAGATACGCAGTATTTT. The chain recombines TRBV4-1 with TRBJ2-3, with D unresolved. The CDR3 is made up of 14 amino acids. Germline CDR1 is MGHRA and CDR2 is YSYEKL. Trimming removed 4 bases at V and 4 bases at J, with 12 bases between.

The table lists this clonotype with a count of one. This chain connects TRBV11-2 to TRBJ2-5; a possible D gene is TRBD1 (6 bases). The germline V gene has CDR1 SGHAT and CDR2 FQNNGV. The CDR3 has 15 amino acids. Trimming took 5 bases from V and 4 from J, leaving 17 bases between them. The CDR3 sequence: CASSLHGQLRETQYF. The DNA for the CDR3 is TGTGCCAGCAGCCTACACGGACAGCTCCGAGAGACCCAGTACTTC.

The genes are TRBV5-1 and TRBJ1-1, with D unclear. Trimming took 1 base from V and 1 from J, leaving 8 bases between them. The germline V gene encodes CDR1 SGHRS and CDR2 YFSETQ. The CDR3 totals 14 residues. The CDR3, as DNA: TGCGCCAGCAGCTTGAAGGAAGGGAACACTGAAGCTTTCTTT. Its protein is CASSLKEGNTEAFF.

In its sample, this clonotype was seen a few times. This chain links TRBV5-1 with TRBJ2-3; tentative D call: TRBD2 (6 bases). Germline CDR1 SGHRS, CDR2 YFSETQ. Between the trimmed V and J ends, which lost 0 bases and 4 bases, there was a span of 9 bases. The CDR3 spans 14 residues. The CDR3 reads CASSLGSGADTQYF. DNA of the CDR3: TGCGCCAGCAGCTTGGGTTCGGGAGCAGATACGCAGTATTTT.

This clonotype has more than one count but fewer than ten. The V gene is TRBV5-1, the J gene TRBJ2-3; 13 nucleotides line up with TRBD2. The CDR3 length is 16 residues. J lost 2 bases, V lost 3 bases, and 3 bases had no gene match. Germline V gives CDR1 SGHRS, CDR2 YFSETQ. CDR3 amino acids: CASSSGLAGATDTQYF. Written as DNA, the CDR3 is TGCGCCAGCAGCTCCGGACTAGCGGGAGCCACAGATACGCAGTATTTT.

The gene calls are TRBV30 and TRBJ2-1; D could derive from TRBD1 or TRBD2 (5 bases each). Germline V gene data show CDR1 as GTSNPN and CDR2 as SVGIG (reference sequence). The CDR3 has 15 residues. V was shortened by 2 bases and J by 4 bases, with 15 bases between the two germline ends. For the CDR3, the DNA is TGTGCCTGGAGTCCAGGGACCCCTAGGTACAATGAGCAGTTCTTC. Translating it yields CAWSPGTPRYNEQFF.

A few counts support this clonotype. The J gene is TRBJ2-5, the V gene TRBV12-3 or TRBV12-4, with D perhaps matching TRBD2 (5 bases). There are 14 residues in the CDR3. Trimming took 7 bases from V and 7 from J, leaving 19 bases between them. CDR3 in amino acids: CASTPPGGRGTQYF. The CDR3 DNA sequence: TGTGCCAGCACCCCCCCAGGAGGCCGGGGGACCCAGTACTTC.

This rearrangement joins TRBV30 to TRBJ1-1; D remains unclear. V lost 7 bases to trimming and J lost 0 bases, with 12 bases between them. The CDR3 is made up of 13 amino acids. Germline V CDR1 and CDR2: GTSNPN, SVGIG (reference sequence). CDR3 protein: CASQLTVNTEAFF. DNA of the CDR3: TGTGCCTCCCAACTGACGGTGAACACTGAAGCTTTCTTT.

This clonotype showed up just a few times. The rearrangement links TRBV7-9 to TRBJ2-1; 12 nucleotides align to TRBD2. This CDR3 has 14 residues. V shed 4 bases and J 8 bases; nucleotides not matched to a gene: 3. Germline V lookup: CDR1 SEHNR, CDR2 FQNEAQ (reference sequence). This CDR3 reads CASSWTSGNHEQFF. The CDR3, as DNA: TGTGCCAGCAGCTGGACTAGCGGGAACCATGAGCAGTTCTTC.

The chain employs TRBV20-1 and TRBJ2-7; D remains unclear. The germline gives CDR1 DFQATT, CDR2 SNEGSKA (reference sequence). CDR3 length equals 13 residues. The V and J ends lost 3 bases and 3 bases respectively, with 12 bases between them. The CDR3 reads CSARERTFYEQYF. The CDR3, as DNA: TGCAGTGCTAGGGAACGGACCTTCTACGAGCAGTACTTC.

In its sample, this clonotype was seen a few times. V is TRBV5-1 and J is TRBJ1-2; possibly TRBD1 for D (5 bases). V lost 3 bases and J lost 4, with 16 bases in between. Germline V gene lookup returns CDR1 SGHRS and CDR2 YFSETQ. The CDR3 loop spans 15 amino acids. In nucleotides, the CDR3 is TGCGCCAGCAGCTGGTCAAGCAGGGAGCCCTATGGCTACACCTTC. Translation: CASSWSSREPYGYTF. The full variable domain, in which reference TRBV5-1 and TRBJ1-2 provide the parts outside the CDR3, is KAGVTQTPRYLIKTRGQQVTLSCSPISGHRSVSWYQQTPGQGLQFLFEYFSETQRNKGNFPGRFSGRQFSNSRSEMNVSTLELGDSALYLCASSWSSREPYGYTFGSGTRLTVV.

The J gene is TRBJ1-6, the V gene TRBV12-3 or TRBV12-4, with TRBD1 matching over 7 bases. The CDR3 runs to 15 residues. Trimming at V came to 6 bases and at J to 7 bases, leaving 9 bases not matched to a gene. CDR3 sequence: CASRTRDSFNSPLHF. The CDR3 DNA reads TGTGCCAGCAGGACCCGGGACAGCTTCAATTCACCCCTCCACTTT.

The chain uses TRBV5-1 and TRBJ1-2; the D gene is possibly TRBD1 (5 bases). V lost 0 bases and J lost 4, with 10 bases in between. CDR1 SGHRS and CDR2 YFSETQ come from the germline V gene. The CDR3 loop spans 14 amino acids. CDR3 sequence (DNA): TGCGCCAGCAGCTTGGTTGTGGGGGGCTATGGCTACACCTTC. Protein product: CASSLVVGGYGYTF.

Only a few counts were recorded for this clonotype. In DNA, the CDR3 is TGTGCCAGCAGCCAAGCAGGGCTGAATTCACCCCTCCACTTT. Translated, it gives CASSQAGLNSPLHF. The chain links TRBV3-1 to TRBJ1-6; D possibly corresponds to TRBD1 (5 bases). Germline V gene data show CDR1 as LGHDT and CDR2 as YNNKEL (reference sequence). V lost 1 base to trimming and J lost 7 bases, with 8 bases between them. This CDR3 region has 14 residues. The complete variable domain, with remaining parts taken from reference TRBV3-1 and TRBJ1-6, reads DTAVSQTPKYLVTQMGNDKSIKCEQNLGHDTMYWYKQDSKKFLKIMFSYNNKELIINETVPNRFSPKSPDKAHLNLHINSLELGDSAVYFCASSQAGLNSPLHFGNGTRLTVT.

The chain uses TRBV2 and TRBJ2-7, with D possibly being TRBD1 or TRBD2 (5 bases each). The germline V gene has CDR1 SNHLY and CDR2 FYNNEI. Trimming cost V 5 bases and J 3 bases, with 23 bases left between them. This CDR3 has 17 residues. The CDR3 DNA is TGTGCCAGCAGTTCCCGCAGGGAAGCGGCTGTAGACTACGAGCAGTACTTC. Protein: CASSSRREAAVDYEQYF.

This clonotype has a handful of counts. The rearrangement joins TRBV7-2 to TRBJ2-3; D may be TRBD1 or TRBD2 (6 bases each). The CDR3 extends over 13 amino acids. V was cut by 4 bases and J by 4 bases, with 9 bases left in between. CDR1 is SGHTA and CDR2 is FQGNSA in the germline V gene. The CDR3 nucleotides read TGTGCCAGCAGCTACGGGGGCGCAGATACGCAGTATTTT. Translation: CASSYGGADTQYF.